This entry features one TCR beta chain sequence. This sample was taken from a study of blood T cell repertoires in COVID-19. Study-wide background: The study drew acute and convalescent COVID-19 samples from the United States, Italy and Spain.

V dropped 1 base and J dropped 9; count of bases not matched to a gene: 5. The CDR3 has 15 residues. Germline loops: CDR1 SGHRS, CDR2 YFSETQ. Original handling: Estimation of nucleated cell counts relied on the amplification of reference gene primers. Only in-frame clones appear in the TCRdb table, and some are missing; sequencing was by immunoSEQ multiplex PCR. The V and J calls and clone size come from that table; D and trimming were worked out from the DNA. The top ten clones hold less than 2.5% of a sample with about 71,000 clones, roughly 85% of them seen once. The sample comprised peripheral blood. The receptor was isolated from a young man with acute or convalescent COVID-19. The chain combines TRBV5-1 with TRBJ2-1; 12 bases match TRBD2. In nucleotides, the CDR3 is TGCGCCAGCAGCTTGACTAGCGGGGGGCGTGGTGAGCAGTTCTTC. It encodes CASSLTSGGRGEQFF. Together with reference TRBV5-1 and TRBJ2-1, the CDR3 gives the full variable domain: KAGVTQTPRYLIKTRGQQVTLSCSPISGHRSVSWYQQTPGQGLQFLFEYFSETQRNKGNFPGRFSGRQFSNSRSEMNVSTLELGDSALYLCASSLTSGGRGEQFFGPGTRLTVL.